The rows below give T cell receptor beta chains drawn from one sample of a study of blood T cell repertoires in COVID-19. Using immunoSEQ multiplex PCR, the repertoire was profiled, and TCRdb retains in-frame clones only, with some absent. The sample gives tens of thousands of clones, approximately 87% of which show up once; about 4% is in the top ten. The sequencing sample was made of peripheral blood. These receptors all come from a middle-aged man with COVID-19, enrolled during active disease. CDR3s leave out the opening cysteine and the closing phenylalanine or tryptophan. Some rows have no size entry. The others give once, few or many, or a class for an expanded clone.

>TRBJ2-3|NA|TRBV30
AWRVRDTQY
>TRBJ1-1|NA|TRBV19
ASTLEAALSNTEAF
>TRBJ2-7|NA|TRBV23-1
ASSQGASNEQY
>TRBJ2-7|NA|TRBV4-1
ASSQAREQGAVYEQY
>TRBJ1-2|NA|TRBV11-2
ASSLGPRGATSLNYGYT
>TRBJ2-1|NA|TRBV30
AWSPAGPGGKNEQF
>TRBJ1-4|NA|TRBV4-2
ASSQEGSGVHGNEKLF
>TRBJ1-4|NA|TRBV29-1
SVPEGATNEKLF
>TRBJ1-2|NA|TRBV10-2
ASREDGQSYGYT
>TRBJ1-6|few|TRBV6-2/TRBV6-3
ASSLRQSYNSPLH
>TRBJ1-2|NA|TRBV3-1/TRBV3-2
ASSQDPAGGYGYT
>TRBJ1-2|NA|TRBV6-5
ASSQPGVRYGYT
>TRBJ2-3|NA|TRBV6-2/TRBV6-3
ASSYFLTSGTDTQY
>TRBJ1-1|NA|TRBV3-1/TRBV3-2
ASRNRELNTEAF
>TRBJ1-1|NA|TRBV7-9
ASSQDRVYTEAF